This TCR beta chain was sequenced in a study of radiotherapy plus CTLA-4 blockade in lung cancer. Study in general: An objective response was seen in around a sixth of patients, and disease control in more than 25%.

Treatment of patients with chemo-refractory metastatic non-small-cell lung cancer consisted of focal radiation plus CTLA-4 blockade with ipilimumab. The V and J ends lost 7 bases and 5 bases, in that order; junction bases with no gene match: 13. Germline values: CDR1 MDHEN, CDR2 SYDVKM. The CDR3 spans 15 residues. Study-level results: In blood, tumor-derived TCR clones expanded after radiotherapy plus ipilimumab.

Remarks on this clone: The antigen remains undetermined.

The method was immunoSEQ multiplex PCR; TCRdb's version includes in-frame clones alone and lacks a portion of them. The profile shows around 45,000 clones, roughly two thirds of them singletons. This TCR derives from a human donor with non-small cell lung cancer who had a complete response to radiotherapy plus ipilimumab. This specimen was peripheral blood, taken from a patient treated with radiotherapy plus ipilimumab. The J gene is TRBJ2-7, the V gene TRBV28, with 8 bases aligning to TRBD2. Written as DNA, the CDR3 is TGTGCCAGCACCTACTCGGGCGGGAGGAGAGACGAGCAGTACTTC. Its protein product is CASTYSGGRRDEQYF.